This T cell receptor (beta chain) derives from a study of T cell responses to AZD1222 COVID-19 vaccine. CDR1 and CDR2 from the germline V gene are MDHEN and SYDVKM. This CDR3 contains 13 residues. V was shortened by 7 bases and J by 11 bases, with 18 bases between the two germline ends. Produced via immunoSEQ multiplex PCR; TCRdb's table is partial and in-frame only. The repertoire has more than 120,000 clones, 85% to 90% of them found once; the top ten carry 1.5% to 2%. The chain links TRBV28 to TRBJ1-5, with D maybe TRBD1 (6 bases). The receptor comes from an adult who received the AZD1222 COVID-19 vaccine. Specimen: peripheral blood, collected 28 days after the second AZD1222 dose. The CDR3 reads CASISKGVWSQHF. The CDR3 coding sequence is TGTGCCAGCATCAGTAAGGGGGTGTGGTCCCAGCATTTT.